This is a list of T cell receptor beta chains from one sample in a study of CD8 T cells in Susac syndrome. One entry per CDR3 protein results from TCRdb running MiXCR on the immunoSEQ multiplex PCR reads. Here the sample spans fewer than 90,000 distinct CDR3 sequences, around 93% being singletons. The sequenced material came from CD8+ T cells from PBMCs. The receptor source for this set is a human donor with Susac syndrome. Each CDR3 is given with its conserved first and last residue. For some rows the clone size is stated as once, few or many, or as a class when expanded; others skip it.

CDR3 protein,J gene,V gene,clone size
CSARDHQKNNEQFF,TRBJ2-1,TRBV20-1,.
CASSFPPGQGEGFF,TRBJ2-1,TRBV7-9,.
CASSPGTGGNNEQFF,TRBJ2-1,TRBV5-1,.
CASSLDVRGYMNTEAFF,TRBJ1-1,TRBV11-2,.
CASKVSPSGRAFEQYF,TRBJ2-7,TRBV5-1,once
CASSLENREETQYF,TRBJ2-5,TRBV5-4,.
CASSPTPQPEAFF,TRBJ1-1,TRBV12-3/TRBV12-4,.
CASSPRTSGVTYEQYF,TRBJ2-7,TRBV5-1,few
CASSPEAGGRSKTQYF,TRBJ2-5,TRBV21-1,.
CASSFGVSYEQYF,TRBJ2-7,TRBV27,few
CASSMTGTTEAFF,TRBJ1-1,TRBV2,.
CASSFDNEQFF,TRBJ2-1,TRBV2,.
CASSVGVGEAFF,TRBJ1-1,TRBV11-3,.
CASSISLYTEAFF,TRBJ1-1,TRBV19,.
CASTDWGDYGYTF,TRBJ1-2,TRBV6-5,.
CSVDPSGAHGYTF,TRBJ1-2,TRBV29-1,.
CASSSAIGRSNEKLFF,TRBJ1-4,TRBV7-9,.
CASSPKTGLNEQFF,TRBJ2-1,TRBV19,.
CASSLGIDRGHCGYTF,TRBJ1-2,TRBV27,.
CASSARGGQAYEQYF,TRBJ2-7,TRBV7-9,.
CASSQQLMEKLFF,TRBJ1-4,TRBV4-3,.
CSAANTGELFF,TRBJ2-2,TRBV20-1,.
CASSPHTSGSYEQYF,TRBJ2-7,TRBV7-4,once
CASSLFSSGTDTQYF,TRBJ2-3,TRBV27,.
CASSQDRFPYTEAFF,TRBJ1-1,TRBV4-3,once
CASSFYSGPPRGEQYF,TRBJ2-7,TRBV7-2,.
CASSLGQGAEDTEAFF,TRBJ1-1,TRBV4-1,.
CASSPTDTPTDTQYF,TRBJ2-3,TRBV18,.
CASSSLGGPVSGNTIYF,TRBJ1-3,TRBV7-9,.
CATRSAGRAFYEQYF,TRBJ2-7,TRBV5-5,.
CASSPTTGPTPYGYTF,TRBJ1-2,TRBV28,.
CASSDSGLVQDTQYF,TRBJ2-3,TRBV6-4,.
CASSLSGRGAEAFF,TRBJ1-1,TRBV12-3/TRBV12-4,.
CASSQLPSGADSYEQYF,TRBJ2-7,TRBV4-1,.
CASSVQGVGQPQHF,TRBJ1-5,TRBV12-3/TRBV12-4,.
CASSLARINEKLFF,TRBJ1-4,TRBV7-8,once
CASRDTRSYEQYF,TRBJ2-7,TRBV6-1,.
CASSLGMGVGPFF,TRBJ2-1,TRBV5-1,.
CASSEATSYEQYF,TRBJ2-7,TRBV6-1,.
CASSYSGLTANTGELFF,TRBJ2-2,TRBV6-5,.
CASSLSPSGTGGGYTF,TRBJ1-2,TRBV13,.
CASSLGTSYDEQFF,TRBJ2-1,TRBV7-9,.
CASSGAPGMDQPQHF,TRBJ1-5,TRBV7-9,.
CASSLNVGGNIQYF,TRBJ2-4,TRBV13,.
CASSFPSSGNTIYF,TRBJ1-3,TRBV28,.
CASSQERTGASYEQYF,TRBJ2-7,TRBV4-3,.
CASSVGTSGDEQFF,TRBJ2-1,TRBV9,.
CASSERNRRVDIQYF,TRBJ2-4,TRBV6-1,.
CASGTDSYNEQFF,TRBJ2-1,TRBV6-1,.
CASSEEMFLNTEAFF,TRBJ1-1,TRBV6-1,.
CASSYSSGESYGYTF,TRBJ1-2,TRBV6-5,.
CSARKGTFLGWETQYF,TRBJ2-5,TRBV20-1,.